This TCR beta chain is drawn from a study of T cells in Graves' hyperthyroidism and ophthalmopathy (dated by TCRdb to between 2019 and 2020). Context from the whole study: Peripheral blood samples were taken at initial diagnosis, before any treatment was given. To identify TCR V-J signatures that set the groups apart, the researchers used a discovery cohort of 100 patients, made up of roughly 40 with Graves' ophthalmopathy and about 60 with stable Graves' hyperthyroidism. Prospective prediction of ophthalmopathy was tested in an independent validation cohort of 18 to 20 hyperthyroidism patients and some 17 patients who later progressed to ophthalmopathy. The 100 discovery patients were randomly split 7:3 into training and test sets. In addition, the study compared T-cell repertoires in thyroid tissue and in blood from several Graves' hyperthyroidism patients. After sampling, hyperthyroidism patients received methimazole starting at 30 mg daily, and ophthalmopathy patients received high-dose intravenous methylprednisolone. The paper reports TCR Vbeta CDR3 sequencing of some 140 peripheral blood samples: around 41 ophthalmopathy, roughly 80 hyperthyroidism and approximately 17 progressor patients.

The TCR beta CDR3 regions were amplified from the RNA transcripts. A first-round RT-PCR of the TCR CDR3 used the HTBI primer set with the Qiagen OneStep RT-PCR kit. Libraries were constructed in a second round of multiplex PCR, after which size selection and purification were performed. Libraries were sequenced paired-end with 100 bp reads on an Illumina HiSeq2000. The original methods were these. Raw data were processed with SOAPnuke, discarding reads with adapters, uncalled bases, mean Phred below 15, or no exact constant-primer or identifier match. High-quality paired reads were merged using COPE v1.2.5, and each unique nucleotide sequence was defined as a clonotype. MiTCR v1.1 was used to align clonotypes to the IMGT TRBV, TRBD and TRBJ reference segments. Analysis was restricted to V-J combinations with a frequency above 0.0001, which covered about 99% of repertoires. A TCS score was defined as the ratio of F50 (clonal expansion) to E x V (chaos), with BLOSUM62-based TCRdist applied between CDR3 peptides within each V-J. Welch's t-statistics and random forest reduced several hundred V-J features to around 14, which were used in a naive Bayes classifier (R e1071). TCRdb reworked the public reads: Q25 trimming with fastp, MiXCR clone assembly, productive beta chains retained. Rows are combined by CDR3 protein, so each entry shows the most common genes and DNA. Clone size and V and J calls follow TCRdb, not the original study. A total of around 520,000 distinct CDR3 sequences appear in this sample, approximately 14% of them only once. The ten top clones hold 17% of the sample.

Graves' hyperthyroidism was defined as stable when no progression to ophthalmopathy occurred over 18 months of follow-up. Hyperthyroidism patients were newly diagnosed, had a disease duration of under 2 months, and were aged 18 to 65 years. Patients with uncontrolled infections, other autoimmune diseases, pregnancy or lactation were excluded. Clinical symptoms, serum thyroxine and TRAb, thyroid ultrasound, and orbital computed tomography formed the basis for the diagnoses. Ficoll-Paque density gradient centrifugation was used to isolate PBMCs from about 9 ml of fresh peripheral blood. Total RNA was extracted with Trizol reagent, and quality was checked on an Agilent 2100 Bioanalyzer. V and J are truncated by 0 bases and 1 base respectively, leaving an intervening sequence of 13 bases. Its CDR3 holds 17 amino acids, cysteine through phenylalanine. Of the read, only the CDR3 DNA is kept; its 51 bases are in frame from base 1. CDR1 and CDR2 (PRHDT, FYEKMQ) derive from the germline V gene (reference sequence).

The study at large found these results: Blood samples also contained most of the expanded thyroid clonotypes (frequency above 0.001), which suggests that blood repertoires may reflect thyroid immune responses. In validation, the model predicted progression to ophthalmopathy with around 71% sensitivity and around 72% specificity, a median of 6.5 months before onset. No statistical method was used to fix the sample size in advance, and group allocation was not hidden from the investigators. A model built on a 13 V-J signature distinguished ophthalmopathy from stable hyperthyroidism, reaching around 87% sensitivity and around 81% specificity in cross-validation and 80%/75% in testing.

This clonotype was counted many times. Its antigen is unknown. No much larger clone is present one base from it, and per-base qualities are unavailable. The receptor was isolated from a woman between 18 and 30 years old with Graves' hyperthyroidism. The chain couples TRBV13 to TRBJ2-1, with no confident D gene call. The sample consisted of blood. Read as DNA, the sequence is TGTGCCAGCAGCTTAGGTAATTGGGCGGCATCCTACAATGAGCAGTTCTTC. This translates into CASSLGNWAASYNEQFF.